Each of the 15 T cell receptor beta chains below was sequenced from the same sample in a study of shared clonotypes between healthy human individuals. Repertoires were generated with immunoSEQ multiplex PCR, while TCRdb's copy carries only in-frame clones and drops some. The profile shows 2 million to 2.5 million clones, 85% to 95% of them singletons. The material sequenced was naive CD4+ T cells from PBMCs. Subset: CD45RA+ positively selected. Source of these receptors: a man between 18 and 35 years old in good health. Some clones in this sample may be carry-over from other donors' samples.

CDR3 in DNA: TGTGCCATCAGTGAGGCCCCTGGACCTAACTATGGCTACACCTTC. It translates to CAISEAPGPNYGYTF. The chain combines TRBV10-3 with TRBJ1-2; unclear D gene. CDR1 is ENHRY and CDR2 is SYGVKD in the germline V gene. The CDR3 contains 15 residues. Trimming removed 2 bases at V and 0 bases at J, with 10 bases between.

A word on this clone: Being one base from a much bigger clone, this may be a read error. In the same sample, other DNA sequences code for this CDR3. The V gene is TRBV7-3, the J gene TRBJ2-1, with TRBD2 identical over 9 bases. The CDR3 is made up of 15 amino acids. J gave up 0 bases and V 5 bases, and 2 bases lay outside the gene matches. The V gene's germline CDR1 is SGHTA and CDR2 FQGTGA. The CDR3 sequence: CASSLSGSSYNEQFF. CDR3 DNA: TGTGCCAGCAGCCTTAGCGGGAGCTCCTACAATGAGCAGTTCTTC.

The CDR3 loop reads CASSQSTGVEETQYF. For the CDR3, the DNA is TGTGCCAGCTCACAGTCAACAGGGGTGGAAGAGACCCAGTACTTC. The chain recombines TRBV18 with TRBJ2-5, with 7 bases fitting TRBD1. The junction had 8 bases not matched to a gene; V was cut back by 4 bases and J by 3 bases. In germline, CDR1 is KGHSH, CDR2 LQKENI. The CDR3 contains 15 residues.

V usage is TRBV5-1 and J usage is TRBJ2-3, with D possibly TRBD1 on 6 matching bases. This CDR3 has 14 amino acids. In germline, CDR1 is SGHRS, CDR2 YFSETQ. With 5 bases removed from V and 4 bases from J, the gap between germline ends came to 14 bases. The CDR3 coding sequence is TGCGCCAGCAGTTATCTCCAGGGGTCAGATACGCAGTATTTT. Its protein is CASSYLQGSDTQYF.

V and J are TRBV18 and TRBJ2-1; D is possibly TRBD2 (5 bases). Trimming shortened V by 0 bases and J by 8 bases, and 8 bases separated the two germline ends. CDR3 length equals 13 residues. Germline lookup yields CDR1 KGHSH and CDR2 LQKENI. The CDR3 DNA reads TGTGCCAGCTCACCACCTAGCGCCGATGAGCAGTTCTTC. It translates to CASSPPSADEQFF.

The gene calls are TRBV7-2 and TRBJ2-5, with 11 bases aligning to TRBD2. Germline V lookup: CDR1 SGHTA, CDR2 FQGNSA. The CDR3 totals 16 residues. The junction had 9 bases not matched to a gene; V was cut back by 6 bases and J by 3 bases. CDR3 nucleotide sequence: TGTGCCAGCAGACTTCTAGCGGGAGGAGGGGAAGAGACCCAGTACTTC. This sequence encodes CASRLLAGGGEETQYF.

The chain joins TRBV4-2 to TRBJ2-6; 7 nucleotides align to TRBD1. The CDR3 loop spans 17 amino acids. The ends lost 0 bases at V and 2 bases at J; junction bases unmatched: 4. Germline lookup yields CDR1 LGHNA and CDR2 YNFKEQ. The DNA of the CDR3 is TGTGCCAGCAGCCAAGAATCTGACAGGGCTGGGGCCAACGTCCTGACTTTC. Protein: CASSQESDRAGANVLTF.

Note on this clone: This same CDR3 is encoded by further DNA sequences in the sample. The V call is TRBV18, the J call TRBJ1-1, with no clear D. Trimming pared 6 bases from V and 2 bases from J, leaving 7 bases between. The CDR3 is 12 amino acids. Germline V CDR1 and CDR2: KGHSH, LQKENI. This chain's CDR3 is CASSRGNTEAFF. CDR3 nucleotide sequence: TGTGCCAGCTCCAGAGGCAACACTGAAGCTTTCTTT.

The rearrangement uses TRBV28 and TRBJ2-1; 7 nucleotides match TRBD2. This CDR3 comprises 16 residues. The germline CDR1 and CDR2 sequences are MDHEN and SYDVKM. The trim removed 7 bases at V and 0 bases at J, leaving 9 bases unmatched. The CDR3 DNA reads TGTGCCAGCACCGGGACGGCGGGGGACTCCTACAATGAGCAGTTCTTC. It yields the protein CASTGTAGDSYNEQFF.

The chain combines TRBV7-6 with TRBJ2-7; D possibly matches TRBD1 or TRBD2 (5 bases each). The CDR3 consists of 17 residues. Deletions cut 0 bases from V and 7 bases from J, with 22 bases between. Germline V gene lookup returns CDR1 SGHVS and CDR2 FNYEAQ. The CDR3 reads CASSLATGPGNLREQYF. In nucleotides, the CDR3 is TGTGCCAGCAGCTTAGCGACGGGGCCCGGGAACTTACGTGAGCAGTACTTC.

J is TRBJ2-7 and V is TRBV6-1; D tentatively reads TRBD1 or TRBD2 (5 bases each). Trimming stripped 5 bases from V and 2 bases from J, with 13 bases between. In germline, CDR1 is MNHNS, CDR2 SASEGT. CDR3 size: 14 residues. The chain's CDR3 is CASSIRESAYEQYF. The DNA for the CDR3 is TGTGCCAGCAGTATCAGGGAGAGCGCCTACGAGCAGTACTTC.

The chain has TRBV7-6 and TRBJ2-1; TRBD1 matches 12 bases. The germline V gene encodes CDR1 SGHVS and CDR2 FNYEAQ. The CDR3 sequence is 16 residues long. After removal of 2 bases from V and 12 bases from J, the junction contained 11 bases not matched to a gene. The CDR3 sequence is CASSLSGTGGLLRQFF. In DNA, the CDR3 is TGTGCCAGCAGCTTATCCGGGACAGGGGGCCTTTTGCGGCAGTTCTTC.

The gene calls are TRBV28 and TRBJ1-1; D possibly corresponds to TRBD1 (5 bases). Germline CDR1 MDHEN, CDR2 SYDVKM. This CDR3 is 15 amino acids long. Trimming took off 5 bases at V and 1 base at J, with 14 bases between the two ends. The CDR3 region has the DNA TGTGCCAGCAGTAGACCCGACAGCTCGAACACTGAAGCTTTCTTT. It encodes CASSRPDSSNTEAFF.

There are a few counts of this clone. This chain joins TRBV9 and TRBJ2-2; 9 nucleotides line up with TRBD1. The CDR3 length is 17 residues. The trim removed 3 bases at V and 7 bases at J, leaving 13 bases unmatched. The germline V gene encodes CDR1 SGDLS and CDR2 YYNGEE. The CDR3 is CASSARPGTGRGGELFF. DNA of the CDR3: TGTGCCAGCAGCGCACGTCCCGGGACAGGGAGGGGCGGGGAGCTGTTTTTT.

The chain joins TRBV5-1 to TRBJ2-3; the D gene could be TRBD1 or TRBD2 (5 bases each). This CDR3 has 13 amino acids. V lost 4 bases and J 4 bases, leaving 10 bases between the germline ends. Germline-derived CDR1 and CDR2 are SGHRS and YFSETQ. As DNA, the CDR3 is TGCGCCAGCAGCCCAATGGGGGCAGATACGCAGTATTTT. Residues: CASSPMGADTQYF.